The 21 T cell receptor beta chains in this list originate from one sample, sequenced in a study of cytomegalovirus exposure and HLA in healthy donors. Vbeta (60) and Jbeta (13) primers were used in the PCR. Produced via immunoSEQ multiplex PCR; TCRdb's table is partial and in-frame only. Its table lists about 20,000 clones. Sequencing used PBMCs. These receptors were obtained from a man between 60 and 70 years old in good health and CMV-seropositive.

This chain uses TRBV2 with TRBJ2-4, with 8 positions matching TRBD1. The CDR3 runs to 12 residues. Germline trimming cut 7 bases from V and 16 bases from J; bases unmatched to any gene: 12. The germline V gene encodes CDR1 SNHLY and CDR2 FYNNEI. CDR3 DNA: TGTGCCAGCATGGCATCCGGGACAGGTCTATACTTC. Amino acids: CASMASGTGLYF.

Points on this clone: An end of the junction does not agree with germline; a read error may underlie this. J is TRBJ1-2 and V is TRBV20-1; TRBD1 is a possible D gene (6 bases). This CDR3 is built from 11 residues. The germline gives CDR1 DFQATT, CDR2 SNEGSKA (reference sequence). CDR3 sequence (DNA): TGCAGTGCTAGAGATGACAGTCAGACAGGATTC. Protein product: CSARDDSQTGF.

The chain has TRBV5-1 and TRBJ1-2; D is ambiguous. V was pared by 5 bases and J by 0 bases, with 5 bases between. Germline-derived CDR1 and CDR2 are SGHRS and YFSETQ. The CDR3 loop spans 12 amino acids. The CDR3 DNA sequence: TGCGCCAGCAGTATTGCTAACTATGGCTACACCTTC. Translating gives CASSIANYGYTF.

The chain has TRBV5-1 and TRBJ1-5, with D uncertain. Germline V gene data show CDR1 as SGHRS and CDR2 as YFSETQ. The CDR3 covers 13 residues. Trimming cost V 2 bases and J 8 bases, with 11 bases left between them. DNA for the CDR3: TGCGCCAGCAGCTTAAGTAGCGGGGAGCCCCAGCATTTT. Translating it yields CASSLSSGEPQHF. Full variable domain (remainder filled in from reference TRBV5-1 and TRBJ1-5): KAGVTQTPRYLIKTRGQQVTLSCSPISGHRSVSWYQQTPGQGLQFLFEYFSETQRNKGNFPGRFSGRQFSNSRSEMNVSTLELGDSALYLCASSLSSGEPQHFGDGTRLSIL.

The V call is TRBV29-1, the J call TRBJ2-5; D perhaps matches TRBD1 (5 bases). The V gene's germline CDR1 is SQVTM and CDR2 ANQGSEA. CDR3 size: 12 residues. The V end was cut by 3 bases, the J end by 8 bases, with 13 bases between. The CDR3 here is CSVDGPQGTQYF. CDR3 nucleotides: TGCAGCGTTGATGGGCCTCAGGGTACCCAGTACTTC.

The rearrangement joins TRBV27 to TRBJ2-1; the D gene is possibly TRBD2 (6 bases). Per germline, CDR1 MNHEY and CDR2 SMNVEV (reference sequence). V was pared by 8 bases and J by 5 bases, with 19 bases between. The CDR3 is 15 amino acids. The CDR3 sequence is CASGSRGGANNEQFF. CDR3 sequence (DNA): TGTGCCAGCGGCTCCCGGGGCGGGGCTAACAATGAGCAGTTCTTC.

The chain links TRBV5-1 to TRBJ2-7, with D perhaps TRBD1 (6 bases). Germline assignment: CDR1 SGHRS and CDR2 YFSETQ. Trimming shortened V by 5 bases and J by 3 bases, and 12 bases separated the two germline ends. The CDR3 is 13 residues long. The CDR3 sequence: CASSPDRVYEQYF. CDR3 DNA sequence: TGCGCCAGCAGTCCGGACAGAGTCTACGAGCAGTACTTC.

The J gene is TRBJ2-1, the V gene TRBV4-1; 10 nucleotides line up with TRBD2. V lost 4 bases to trimming and J lost 9 bases; unmatched junction nucleotides: 12. This CDR3 is 16 amino acids long. Germline lookup yields CDR1 MGHRA and CDR2 YSYEKL. The CDR3 here is CASSPGTSARRSEQFF. The CDR3 DNA reads TGCGCCAGCAGCCCCGGGACTAGCGCCCGAAGGAGTGAGCAGTTCTTC.

The rearrangement joins TRBV4-1 to TRBJ2-2, with 9 bases identical to TRBD1. Germline values: CDR1 MGHRA, CDR2 YSYEKL. The CDR3 is 14 residues long. V lost 6 bases to trimming and J lost 4 bases; unmatched junction nucleotides: 3. The CDR3 nucleotides read TGCGCCAGCAGTAGACAGGGGGGCACCGGGGAGCTGTTTTTT. This gives the protein CASSRQGGTGELFF.

J is TRBJ1-1 and V is TRBV6-1; a possible D gene is TRBD1 (5 bases). Germline CDR1 MNHNS, CDR2 SASEGT. V shed 8 bases and J shed 0 bases, with 10 bases lying between them. CDR3 length: 13 amino acids. In nucleotides, the CDR3 is TGTGCCAGCGGAGGGGTGGTGAACACTGAAGCTTTCTTT. Translation: CASGGVVNTEAFF.

This rearrangement joins TRBV18 to TRBJ2-2, with D uncertain. Deletions cut 3 bases from V and 3 bases from J, with 11 bases between. Germline lookup yields CDR1 KGHSH and CDR2 LQKENI. The CDR3 extends over 15 amino acids. Written as DNA, the CDR3 is TGTGCCAGCTCACCTCCATCCTGGCACACCGGGGAGCTGTTTTTT. It is translated as CASSPPSWHTGELFF. The full variable domain, in which reference TRBV18 and TRBJ2-2 provide the parts outside the CDR3, is NAGVMQNPRHLVRRRGQEARLRCSPMKGHSHVYWYRQLPEEGLKFMVYLQKENIIDESGMPKERFSAEFPKEGPSILRIQQVVRGDSAAYFCASSPPSWHTGELFFGEGSRLTVL.

This clone counts as large by frequency. This chain connects TRBV19 to TRBJ1-5; D uncertain. The CDR3 consists of 15 residues. The ends were cut back, 4 bases at V and 4 bases at J, with 14 bases in the middle. Looked up from germline, CDR1 is LNHDA and CDR2 is SQIVND (reference sequence). The CDR3 protein is CASSNGGVGNQPQHF. CDR3 coding DNA: TGTGCCAGTAGTAATGGAGGTGTGGGGAATCAGCCCCAGCATTTT.

V and J are TRBV6-1 and TRBJ1-4; D may be TRBD1 (6 bases). Germline V gives CDR1 MNHNS, CDR2 SASEGT. The CDR3 loop spans 14 amino acids. The germline V and J ends were trimmed by 6 bases and 6 bases, with 14 bases remaining between them. The CDR3 region is CASRRTADDEKLFF. The CDR3 DNA sequence: TGTGCCAGCAGGAGGACAGCCGACGATGAAAAACTGTTTTTT.

The chain couples TRBV7-9 to TRBJ1-2; tentatively, D is TRBD1 (6 bases). Germline V CDR1 and CDR2: SEHNR, FQNEAQ (reference sequence). This CDR3 comprises 13 residues. Trimming left V 5 bases short and J 4 bases short, with 11 bases between. The DNA for the CDR3 is TGTGCCAGCAGCCCCCGGGACATCTATGGCTACACCTTC. Its translation: CASSPRDIYGYTF.

CDR3 bases: TGCGCCAGCAGCCAGGCTAGCGTCTCCTACGAGCAGTACTTC. Translated: CASSQASVSYEQYF. The chain employs TRBV5-1 and TRBJ2-7; weak D call: TRBD2 (6 bases). The germline V gene has CDR1 SGHRS and CDR2 YFSETQ. The CDR3 runs to 14 residues. V was clipped by 4 bases and J by 0 bases, with 11 bases between them.

V usage is TRBV6-6 and J usage is TRBJ1-5; TRBD1 is a possible D gene (5 bases). This CDR3 contains 13 residues. V shed 5 bases and J shed 6 bases, with 11 bases lying between them. Per germline, CDR1 MNHNY and CDR2 SVGAGI (reference sequence). In DNA form, the CDR3 reads TGTGCCAGCAGTCAGGGATTAGGTCAGCCCCAGCATTTT. It is translated as CASSQGLGQPQHF.

The gene calls are TRBV15 and TRBJ1-2; 7 positions match TRBD1. There are 14 residues in the CDR3. CDR1 LNHNV and CDR2 YYDKDF come from the germline V gene (reference sequence). The V segment lost 3 bases and the J segment 6 bases; nucleotides outside the gene matches: 7. This CDR3 reads CATSRTGQINGYTF. As DNA, the CDR3 is TGTGCCACCAGCAGGACAGGGCAGATCAATGGCTACACCTTC.

V gene TRBV7-2 combines with J gene TRBJ2-7; 9 nucleotides match TRBD1. V gave up 3 bases and J gave up 1 base; unmatched junction bases: 10. Looked up from germline, CDR1 is SGHTA and CDR2 is FQGNSA. The CDR3 runs to 17 residues. The DNA of the CDR3 is TGTGCCAGCAGCTTCTTATCCGGGACAGGGCGTTCCTACGAGCAGTACTTC. It specifies CASSFLSGTGRSYEQYF.

The chain has TRBV9 and TRBJ1-3; no clear D. Between the trimmed V and J ends, which lost 0 bases and 8 bases, there was a span of 6 bases. Germline CDR1 and CDR2: SGDLS and YYNGEE. The CDR3 has 12 residues. The CDR3 bases are TGTGCCAGCAGCGTAGCCGGTGACACCATATATTTT. Amino acid sequence: CASSVAGDTIYF.

The chain has TRBV5-5 and TRBJ1-2, with 7 bases that match TRBD1. Trimming removed 0 bases from V and 2 bases from J; junction bases left unmatched: 7. This CDR3 has 16 amino acids. Germline V lookup: CDR1 SGHKS, CDR2 YYEKEE (reference sequence). CDR3 amino acids: CASSLAPRQGNYGYTF. The CDR3 DNA reads as TGTGCCAGCAGCTTGGCCCCCCGACAGGGAAACTATGGCTACACCTTC.

The J gene is TRBJ1-5, the V gene TRBV7-9; no clear D gene. Germline CDR1 and CDR2: SEHNR and FQNEAQ (reference sequence). CDR3 length: 13 amino acids. Trimming took off 5 bases at V and 1 base at J, with 6 bases between the two ends. The CDR3 coding sequence is TGTGCCAGCAGCCCAGTCAGCAATCAGCCCCAGCATTTT. It is translated as CASSPVSNQPQHF.